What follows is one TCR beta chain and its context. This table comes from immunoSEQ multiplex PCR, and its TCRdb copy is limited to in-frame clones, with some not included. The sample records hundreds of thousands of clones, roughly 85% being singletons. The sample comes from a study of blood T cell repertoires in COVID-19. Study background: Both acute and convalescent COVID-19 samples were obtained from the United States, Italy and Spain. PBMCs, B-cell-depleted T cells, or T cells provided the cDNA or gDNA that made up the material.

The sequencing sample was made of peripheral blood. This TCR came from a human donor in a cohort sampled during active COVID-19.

The CDR3 protein is CASSFRGQRNEKLFF. DNA of the CDR3: TGTGCCAGCAGCTTCAGGGGCCAACGTAATGAAAAACTGTTTTTT. The chain combines TRBV5-4 with TRBJ1-4; a possible D gene is TRBD1 (6 bases). The CDR3 is 15 amino acids. Germline-derived CDR1 and CDR2 are SGHNT and YYREEE (reference sequence). The V end lost 2 bases, the J end lost 4 bases, and 12 bases lay between the germline ends.